The rows below give T cell receptor beta chains drawn from one sample of a study of blood T cells in healthy people across ages. TCRdb called the 5' RACE reads again in MiXCR, with one record for every CDR3 protein. This table has about 720,000 distinct CDR3 sequences, 20% to 25% appearing once. The sample taken for sequencing was blood. These receptors were collected from a man in his sixties or seventies in good health. CDR3s include the opening cysteine and the closing phenylalanine or tryptophan. D genes are given only for firm matches. The listing skips clone size in some rows; elsewhere it reads once, few, many or a size class.

- TRBJ2-1 TRBV7-2 - TGTGCCAGCAGCTCAATTGTTGGGCAGTTCTTC CASSSIVGQFF
- TRBJ1-4 TRBV20-1 - TGCAGTGCTACCACCACAGGAACCCTTAATGAAAAACTGTTTTTT CSATTTGTLNEKLFF
TRBD1 TRBJ1-1 TRBV11-2 many TGTGCCAGCAGCTTAGATGTCCCCCAGGGGGGAGTTTACGCTGAAGCTTTCTTT CASSLDVPQGGVYAEAFF
TRBD2 TRBJ2-1 TRBV9 - TGTGCCAGCAGCGTACCGGCTAGCGGTACCGGTAAGCAGTTCTTC CASSVPASGTGKQFF
- TRBJ1-3 TRBV3-1 - TGTGCCAGCAGCCTTCCGGGGTCGTCTGGAAACACCATATATTTT CASSLPGSSGNTIYF
- TRBJ1-4 TRBV7-2 - TGTGCCAGCAGCTTAGGACTGTCGGATGAAAAACTGTTTTTT CASSLGLSDEKLFF
- TRBJ1-4 TRBV30 - TGTGCCTGGAAATCTTTCGGGCTTGAAAAACTGTTTTTT CAWKSFGLEKLFF
- TRBJ2-3 TRBV6-2/TRBV6-3 few TGTGCCAGCAGTTTACAGGGAGTAGGACCCCGCGATACGCAGTATTTT CASSLQGVGPRDTQYF
TRBD1 TRBJ2-7 TRBV12-3/TRBV12-4 - TGTGCCAGCAGAAAATCCGGGACAGGTTCATACGAGCAGTACTTC CASRKSGTGSYEQYF
TRBD2 TRBJ2-5 TRBV20-1 - TGCAGTGCTAGCGGAGCGGGGATACAAGAGACCCAGTACTTC CSASGAGIQETQYF
- TRBJ1-1 TRBV11-2 - TGTGCCAGCAGCTTAGATTTCGTCGCTTCTGAAGCTTTCTTT CASSLDFVASEAFF
TRBD1 TRBJ1-2 TRBV4-2 few TGTGCCAGCAGCCTAGACCTCAGGGGGGTCTATGGCTACACCTTC CASSLDLRGVYGYTF
- TRBJ1-4 TRBV7-6 few TGTGCCGGCAGCTTAGATGAGGGGCTCAGTGAAAAACTGTTTTTT CAGSLDEGLSEKLFF
- TRBJ2-1 TRBV29-1 - TGCAGCCTAAAGACGGCCAGCTCCTACAATGAGCAGTTCTTC CSLKTASSYNEQFF
TRBD2 TRBJ2-3 TRBV2 - TGTGCCAGCAGTCCCGAGGGGAGGGGTTGGGCAGATACGCAGTATTTT CASSPEGRGWADTQYF
- TRBJ1-1 TRBV10-3 few TGTGCCATCAACCAGGGGTCCTGGGACACTGAAGCTTTCTTT CAINQGSWDTEAFF